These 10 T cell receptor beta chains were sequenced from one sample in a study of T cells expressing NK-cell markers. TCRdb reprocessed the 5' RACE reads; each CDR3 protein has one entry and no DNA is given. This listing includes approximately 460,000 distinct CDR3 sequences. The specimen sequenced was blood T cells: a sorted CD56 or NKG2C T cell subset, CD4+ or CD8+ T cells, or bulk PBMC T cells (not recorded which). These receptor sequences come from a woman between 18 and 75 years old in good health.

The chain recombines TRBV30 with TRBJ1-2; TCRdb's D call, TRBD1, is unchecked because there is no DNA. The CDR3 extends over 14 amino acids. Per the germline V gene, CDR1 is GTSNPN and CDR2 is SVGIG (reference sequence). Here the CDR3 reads CAWSVPIFSYGYTF.

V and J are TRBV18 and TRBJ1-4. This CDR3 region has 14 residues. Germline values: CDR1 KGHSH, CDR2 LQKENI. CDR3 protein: CASSQDPVNEKLFF. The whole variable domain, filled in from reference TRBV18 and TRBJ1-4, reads NAGVMQNPRHLVRRRGQEARLRCSPMKGHSHVYWYRQLPEEGLKFMVYLQKENIIDESGMPKERFSAEFPKEGPSILRIQQVVRGDSAAYFCASSQDPVNEKLFFGSGTQLSVL.

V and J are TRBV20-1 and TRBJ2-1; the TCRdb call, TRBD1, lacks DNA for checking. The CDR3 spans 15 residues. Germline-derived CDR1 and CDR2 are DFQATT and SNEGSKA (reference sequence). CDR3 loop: CSADGDPSSYNEQFF.

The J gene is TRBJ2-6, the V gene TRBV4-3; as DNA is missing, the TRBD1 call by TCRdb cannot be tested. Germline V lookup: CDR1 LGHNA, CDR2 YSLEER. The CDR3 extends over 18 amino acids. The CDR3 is CASSQARTGGSGANVLTF.

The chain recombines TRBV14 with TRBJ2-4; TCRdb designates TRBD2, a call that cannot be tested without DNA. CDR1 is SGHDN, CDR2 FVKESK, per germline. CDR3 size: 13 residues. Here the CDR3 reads CASPGPGLFIQYF.

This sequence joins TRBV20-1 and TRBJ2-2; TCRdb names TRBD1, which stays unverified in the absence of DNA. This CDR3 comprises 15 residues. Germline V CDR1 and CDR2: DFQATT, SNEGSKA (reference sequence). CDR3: CSASLGQGNTGELFF.

CDR3 loop: CASSHRTGWEQFF. V usage is TRBV7-3 and J usage is TRBJ2-1; no DNA is available, so the TRBD1 call from TCRdb remains unchecked. Germline V CDR1 and CDR2: SGHTA, FQGTGA. The CDR3 is made up of 13 amino acids. Full variable domain (remainder filled in from reference TRBV7-3 and TRBJ2-1): GAGVSQTPSNKVTEKGKYVELRCDPISGHTALYWYRQSLGQGPEFLIYFQGTGAADDSGLPNDRFFAVRPEGSVSTLKIQRTERGDSAVYLCASSHRTGWEQFFGPGTRLTVL.

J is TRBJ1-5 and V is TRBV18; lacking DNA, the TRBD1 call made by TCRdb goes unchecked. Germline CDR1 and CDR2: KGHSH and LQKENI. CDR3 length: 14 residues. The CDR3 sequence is CASSPGASNQPQHF. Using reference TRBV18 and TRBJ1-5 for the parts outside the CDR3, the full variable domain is NAGVMQNPRHLVRRRGQEARLRCSPMKGHSHVYWYRQLPEEGLKFMVYLQKENIIDESGMPKERFSAEFPKEGPSILRIQQVVRGDSAAYFCASSPGASNQPQHFGDGTRLSIL.

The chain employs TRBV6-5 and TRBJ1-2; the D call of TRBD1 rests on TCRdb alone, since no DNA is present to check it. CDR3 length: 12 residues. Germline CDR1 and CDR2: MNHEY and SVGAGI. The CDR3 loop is CASSAGTADYTF.

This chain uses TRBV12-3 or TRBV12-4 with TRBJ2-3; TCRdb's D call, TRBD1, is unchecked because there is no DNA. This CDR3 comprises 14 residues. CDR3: CASSFRVSTDTQYF.